The sequence of this TCR beta chain was determined in a study of PD-1 blockade in classical Hodgkin lymphoma. The study, taken as a whole, reports: When set against healthy donors, newly diagnosed patients were reported to show lower baseline TCR diversity.

Sequencing used immunoSEQ multiplex PCR; TCRdb keeps in-frame clones, though not all of them. Of about 33,000 clones listed, approximately 94% were seen once; the top ten hold 2% to 2.5%. Indicated time point: newly diagnosed, previously untreated cHL patient sample. Newly diagnosed, untreated classical Hodgkin lymphoma PBMCs served as comparison. Comment on this clone: As yet, its antigen is unknown. Its ends do not fully match the called genes, so a read error is possible.

The clonotype comes from a human donor with classical Hodgkin lymphoma. Specimen: peripheral blood mononuclear cells (PBMCs).

CDR3 in DNA: TGCGCCAGCAGTGACCCACCAGGGGCTTTCAGATTC. Translating it yields CASSDPPGAFRF. The chain employs TRBV10-2 and TRBJ2-7; D might be TRBD1 (6 bases). The CDR3 runs 12 residues. Germline CDR1 and CDR2: WSHSY and SAAADI.